The 16 T cell receptor beta chains below all came from one sample that was sequenced in a study of T cell repertoires in cytomegalovirus infection. Using its own MiXCR run on the reads, TCRdb lists one record per CDR3 protein. This sample has some 300,000 distinct CDR3 sequences, with around 10% found just once. Sequenced input: PBMCs. The receptor set was obtained from a human donor in good health (CMV status not recorded). Some clones in this sample may be carry-over from other donors' samples.

By proportion, this clonotype is medium-sized. The chain joins TRBV6-4 to TRBJ2-3, with 9 nucleotides matching TRBD2. The CDR3 sequence is 16 residues long. The V and J ends lost 0 bases and 2 bases, in that order; junction bases with no gene match: 3. Germline loops: CDR1 MRHNA, CDR2 SNTAGT. The CDR3 region is CASSDSVAGATDTQYF. CDR3 nucleotide sequence: TGTGCCAGCAGTGACTCAGTAGCGGGGGCCACAGATACGCAGTATTTT.

This clonotype was seen at least ten times. The chain links TRBV7-9 to TRBJ2-1; 7 nucleotides align to TRBD2. CDR1 SEHNR and CDR2 FQNEAQ come from the germline V gene (reference sequence). The CDR3 contains 13 residues. J was trimmed by 5 bases and V by 4 bases; bases with no gene match: 2. In DNA, the CDR3 is TGTGCCAGCAGCTCCAGCGGGAACAATGAGCAGTTCTTC. This encodes CASSSSGNNEQFF.

This clonotype turned up a few times. The CDR3 DNA reads as TGCGCCAGCAGTCACCCGTTTACCGGGACCCGAAGGGTTCCACACGAGCAGTACGTC. Its translation is CASSHPFTGTRRVPHEQYV. V gene TRBV23-1 combines with J gene TRBJ2-7, with D perhaps TRBD1 or TRBD2 (5 bases each). TRBV23-1 is designated an ORF whose function remains uncertain. Trimming took off 3 bases at V and 5 bases at J, with 29 bases between the two ends. The CDR3 runs 19 residues.

This clonotype has a handful of counts. V is TRBV4-3 and J is TRBJ2-3; weak D call: TRBD2 (5 bases). V was shortened by 4 bases and J by 5 bases, with 19 bases between the two germline ends. The CDR3 runs to 16 residues. The germline V gene encodes CDR1 LGHNA and CDR2 YSLEER. DNA for the CDR3: TGCGCCAGCAGCCCGAGCTCGGGCGGACTCGGAGATACGCAGTATTTT. It is translated as CASSPSSGGLGDTQYF.

This clonotype came up a few times. V gene TRBV6-5 combines with J gene TRBJ2-1, with 12 bases fitting TRBD2. The V segment lost 8 bases and the J segment 7 bases; nucleotides outside the gene matches: 3. Germline CDR1 and CDR2: MNHEY and SVGAGI. This CDR3 is built from 13 residues. The CDR3 is CASGLAGGNEQFF. CDR3 DNA: TGTGCCAGCGGGCTAGCGGGGGGGAATGAGCAGTTCTTC.

This clonotype was seen more than once but under ten times. This chain uses TRBV14 with TRBJ1-2, with D possibly matching TRBD1 (5 bases). Trimming removed 3 bases from V and 8 bases from J, with 13 bases in between. The CDR3 has 13 amino acids. CDR1 is SGHDN and CDR2 is FVKESK in the germline V gene. CDR3 nucleotides: TGTGCCAGCAGCCAGCCAGGGACGATCGGCTACACCTTC. Amino acid sequence: CASSQPGTIGYTF.

This clonotype was found a few times. V and J are TRBV6-6 and TRBJ1-1, with D uncertain. Between the trimmed V and J ends, which lost 0 bases and 0 bases, there was a span of 11 bases. There are 16 residues in the CDR3. The germline CDR1 and CDR2 sequences are MNHNY and SVGAGI (reference sequence). CDR3 DNA sequence: TGTGCCAGCAGTTACTCAAGGGCCCGAATGAACACTGAAGCTTTCTTT. Amino acid sequence: CASSYSRARMNTEAFF.

The chain employs TRBV20-1 and TRBJ2-3; D possibly corresponds to TRBD2 (7 bases). The germline gives CDR1 DFQATT, CDR2 SNEGSKA (reference sequence). The CDR3 covers 13 residues. V lost 6 bases and J lost 8, with 18 bases in between. The CDR3 is CSAGGDIVGTQYF. The CDR3 coding sequence is TGCAGTGCGGGAGGGGACATTGTAGGTACGCAGTATTTT.

This clonotype was recorded at least ten times. This rearrangement joins TRBV7-8 to TRBJ2-2; maybe TRBD1 (5 bases). The germline CDR1 and CDR2 sequences are SGHVS and FQNEAQ. The CDR3 spans 14 residues. V lost 1 base and J 6 bases, leaving 9 bases between the germline ends. The CDR3 region is CASSLEGSPGELFF. CDR3 DNA sequence: TGTGCCAGCAGCTTAGAGGGGTCCCCCGGGGAGCTGTTTTTT.

This clonotype was counted between two and nine times. This chain uses TRBV27 with TRBJ1-2; D unclear. The V end was cut by 5 bases, the J end by 4 bases, with 11 bases between. Germline V gene sequence: CDR1 MNHEY, CDR2 SMNVEV (reference sequence). This CDR3 spans 13 amino acids. CDR3 loop: CASSLLGSYGYTF. CDR3 DNA: TGTGCCAGCAGTCTTCTCGGATCCTATGGCTACACCTTC.

This clonotype has a count of ten or more. This chain's CDR3 is CASSRSATRGPETQYF. As DNA, the CDR3 is TGCGCCAGCAGCCGTTCGGCCACCCGGGGGCCAGAGACCCAGTACTTC. V is TRBV4-1 and J is TRBJ2-5; D is perhaps TRBD1 or TRBD2 (6 bases each). CDR3 length: 16 amino acids. Trimming removed 4 bases at V and 4 bases at J, with 19 bases between. Germline V gives CDR1 MGHRA, CDR2 YSYEKL.

This clonotype was recorded at least ten times. V gene TRBV20-1 combines with J gene TRBJ2-3; TRBD2 matches 14 bases. This CDR3 region has 15 residues. Germline V gene sequence: CDR1 DFQATT, CDR2 SNEGSKA (reference sequence). CDR3 DNA sequence: TGCAGCGGACTAGCGGGGGGCTCTAGCACAGATACGCAGTATTTT. It codes for CSGLAGGSSTDTQYF.

Ten or more counts support this clonotype. The rearrangement uses TRBV29-1 and TRBJ2-1, with 10 bases fitting TRBD2. V was pared by 7 bases and J by 5 bases, with 8 bases of the junction left unmatched. The CDR3 length is 14 residues. CDR1 is SQVTM, CDR2 ANQGSEA, per germline. DNA for the CDR3: TGCAGCGCGAGAACTAGCGGGACTAACAATGAGCAGTTCTTC. This gives the protein CSARTSGTNNEQFF.

This clonotype was detected ten times or more. The rearrangement joins TRBV5-6 to TRBJ2-1; D gene unclear. The length of the CDR3 is 14 residues. Trimming took 4 bases from V and 8 from J, leaving 16 bases between them. CDR1 and CDR2 (germline): SGHDT, YYEEEE. CDR3 DNA: TGTGCCAGCAGCCGTCCCGTTAGTGCGGATGAGCAGTTCTTC. It translates to CASSRPVSADEQFF.

This clonotype has at least ten counts. The gene calls are TRBV28 and TRBJ1-2; 7 nucleotides align to TRBD1. Trimming cost V 6 bases and J 6 bases; bases outside gene matches: 19. This CDR3 has 17 amino acids. Germline V lookup: CDR1 MDHEN, CDR2 SYDVKM. CDR3 sequence reads: CASSPRLGQANHNGYTF. The CDR3 coding sequence is TGTGCCAGCAGCCCCCGACTAGGACAGGCAAACCACAATGGCTACACCTTC.

This clonotype was counted at least ten times. The rearrangement links TRBV6-2 or TRBV6-3 to TRBJ2-6; D is possibly TRBD1 or TRBD2 (5 bases each). From germline, CDR1 is MNHEY and CDR2 SVGEGT. V shed 8 bases and J shed 1 base, with 12 bases lying between them. The CDR3 covers 15 residues. The CDR3 here is CASGTGTSGANVLTF. CDR3 bases: TGTGCCAGCGGGACGGGGACGTCTGGGGCCAACGTCCTGACTTTC.